Reported below is one T cell receptor beta chain. Its matching antigen is unknown. This entry is derived from a study of tumor-infiltrating lymphocytes in localized non-small cell lung cancer. Study-level background: From each patient, both tumor and uninvolved lung, non-adjacent to tumor, were sampled. Study outcomes and limitations: Tumors had more T cell infiltration than uninvolved lung, per TCRbeta sequencing and CD3 counts. IM1 and IM2 tumors showed no difference in T-cell fraction. Different pieces of the same tissue were used for each assay.

This table comes from immunoSEQ multiplex PCR, and its TCRdb copy is limited to in-frame clones, with some not included. This table has over 15,000 clones, roughly two thirds appearing once. Per the germline V gene, CDR1 is SQVTM and CDR2 is ANQGSEA. The CDR3 length is 17 residues. J lost 5 bases, V lost 6 bases, and 16 bases had no gene match. Sequenced input: lung tumor tissue. This TCR was recovered from a human donor with non-small cell lung cancer. This sequence joins TRBV29-1 and TRBJ2-3, with 11 bases identical to TRBD2. CDR3 amino acids: CSVVLAGVGKYGDTQYF. The CDR3 nucleotides are TGCAGCGTCGTACTAGCGGGAGTAGGCAAATACGGAGATACGCAGTATTTT.